This T cell receptor (beta chain) is drawn from a study of OX40 agonist ivuxolimab in advanced cancers. Study-level points and caveats: Both blood CD4+ and CD8+ T cells showed clonal growth by week 6 at 0.1 to 3.0 mg/kg.

The CDR3 consists of 15 residues. V dropped 3 bases and J dropped 6; count of bases not matched to a gene: 6. Germline V gene sequence: CDR1 SNHLY, CDR2 FYNNEI. The protocol was immunoSEQ multiplex PCR, while the TCRdb copy is restricted to in-frame clones and leaves out a portion. The data contain approximately 20,000 clones, 65% to 80% of them singletons. Remarks on this clone: The target antigen is unknown.

This chain connects TRBV2 to TRBJ2-3; 10 bases fit TRBD2. The receptor comes from an adult with an advanced solid tumor such as melanoma, head and neck, liver or kidney cancer. The input for sequencing was CD4+ or CD8+ T cells sorted from blood, taken in a trial of the OX40 agonist ivuxolimab. Here the CDR3 DNA reads TGTGCCAGCAGTGAGGAAGCGGGGGGGTTGGATACGCAGTATTTT. Protein sequence: CASSEEAGGLDTQYF.